The 30 T cell receptor beta chains below come from one sample, sequenced in a study of PD-1 blockade in mismatch repair-deficient tumors. Using immunoSEQ multiplex PCR, the repertoire was profiled, and TCRdb retains in-frame clones only, with some absent. The table lists over 75,000 clones, about 85% of them singletons. The input for sequencing was peripheral blood, taken 12 weeks after starting pembrolizumab. Receptor source: an adult with mismatch repair-deficient cancer.

V and J are TRBV5-4 and TRBJ2-7, with unresolved D. Between the trimmed V and J ends, which lost 2 bases and 4 bases, there was a span of 7 bases. This CDR3 comprises 12 residues. Germline-derived CDR1 and CDR2 are SGHNT and YYREEE (reference sequence). This chain's CDR3 is CASSFQDYEQYF. Here the CDR3 DNA reads TGTGCCAGCAGCTTCCAAGATTACGAGCAGTACTTC.

This sequence joins TRBV18 and TRBJ2-3, with D tentatively TRBD1 (5 bases). Trimming removed 1 base from V and 2 bases from J, with 19 bases in between. CDR1 and CDR2 (germline): KGHSH, LQKENI. This CDR3 is built from 18 residues. For the CDR3, the DNA is TGTGCCAGCTCACCACTCGCCTCCGCAGGGATGGACACAGATACGCAGTATTTT. This encodes CASSPLASAGMDTDTQYF.

Written as DNA, the CDR3 is TGTGCCAGCTCACCCAAAACAACAACGTCCGTAGAGACCCAGTACTTC. Its protein is CASSPKTTTSVETQYF. The chain combines TRBV18 with TRBJ2-5; D gene unclear. The CDR3 covers 16 residues. V lost 3 bases, J lost 4 bases, and 18 bases lay in between. Looked up from germline, CDR1 is KGHSH and CDR2 is LQKENI.

This rearrangement joins TRBV9 to TRBJ2-1; TRBD2 aligns across 11 bases. The CDR3 loop spans 16 amino acids. After removal of 0 bases from V and 5 bases from J, the junction contained 4 bases not matched to a gene. Germline CDR1 reads SGDLS; CDR2 reads YYNGEE. For the CDR3, the DNA is TGTGCCAGCAGCGTAGTCGGGACTAGCGGAAACAATGAGCAGTTCTTC. Residues: CASSVVGTSGNNEQFF.

The V and J genes are TRBV12-5 and TRBJ2-1; D call uncertain. CDR3 length: 11 amino acids. V was trimmed by 6 bases and J by 7 bases, leaving 7 bases between them. Germline V gene data show CDR1 as LGHNT and CDR2 as FRNRAP. For the CDR3, the DNA is TGTGCTAGTGGCCCAGTGAATGAGCAGTTCTTC. It yields the protein CASGPVNEQFF.

The V and J genes are TRBV7-2 and TRBJ2-5, with a possible D match to TRBD2 (6 bases). The V gene's germline CDR1 is SGHTA and CDR2 FQGNSA. This CDR3 has 13 amino acids. V lost 5 bases to trimming and J lost 4 bases, with 11 bases between them. In nucleotides, the CDR3 is TGTGCCAGCAGCCCGGGGGTAGCAGAGACCCAGTACTTC. This encodes CASSPGVAETQYF.

The chain employs TRBV5-4 and TRBJ2-3; TRBD2 aligns across 12 bases. The V segment lost 3 bases and the J segment 4 bases; nucleotides outside the gene matches: 3. The CDR3 runs to 15 residues. Germline V gives CDR1 SGHNT, CDR2 YYREEE (reference sequence). The CDR3 coding sequence is TGTGCCAGCAGCTCGGGGACTAGCGGGCCAGATACGCAGTATTTT. Protein sequence: CASSSGTSGPDTQYF.

The rearrangement joins TRBV7-9 to TRBJ1-2; D remains ambiguous. The CDR3 has 12 residues. The V end was cut by 8 bases, the J end by 8 bases, with 15 bases between. The germline CDR1 and CDR2 sequences are SEHNR and FQNEAQ (reference sequence). The CDR3 DNA is TGTGCCAGCCAAAGCGACCCAAGGGGCTACACCTTC. It translates to CASQSDPRGYTF.

J is TRBJ2-1 and V is TRBV5-4, with D possibly matching TRBD1 (7 bases). The CDR3 has 15 amino acids. V was cut by 4 bases and J by 7 bases, with 18 bases left in between. CDR1 and CDR2 from the germline V gene are SGHNT and YYREEE (reference sequence). CDR3 sequence: CASSPRQGGSNEQFF. In nucleotides, the CDR3 is TGTGCCAGCAGCCCCAGGCAGGGGGGTAGTAATGAGCAGTTCTTC.

The J gene is TRBJ1-2, the V gene TRBV28; no clear D gene. Germline lookup yields CDR1 MDHEN and CDR2 SYDVKM. V was shortened by 3 bases and J by 0 bases, with 8 bases between the two germline ends. CDR3 length: 14 amino acids. CDR3 in DNA: TGTGCCAGCAGTTTTGTCCAGCCTAACTATGGCTACACCTTC. It codes for CASSFVQPNYGYTF.

The V and J genes are TRBV6-5 and TRBJ1-2; D remains unclear. CDR3 length: 14 amino acids. CDR1 MNHEY and CDR2 SVGAGI come from the germline V gene. V was cut by 10 bases and J by 8 bases, with 23 bases left in between. The CDR3 here is CATLPHDKTGGYTF. In nucleotides, the CDR3 is TGTGCCACCCTTCCTCATGATAAAACGGGCGGCTACACCTTC.

The chain combines TRBV5-5 with TRBJ1-2; D is unclear. Germline CDR1 is SGHKS and CDR2 is YYEKEE (reference sequence). Trimming left V 5 bases short and J 8 bases short, with 22 bases between. The CDR3 spans 15 residues. CDR3 amino acids: CASRTVGGVLSGYTF. The CDR3 DNA reads as TGTGCCAGCAGGACCGTTGGCGGGGTTCTAAGCGGCTACACCTTC.

The chain recombines TRBV5-6 with TRBJ2-1; TRBD2 might be the D (5 bases). From germline, CDR1 is SGHDT and CDR2 YYEEEE. Trimming cost V 0 bases and J 6 bases, with 13 bases left between them. This CDR3 has 15 residues. CDR3 in amino acids: CASSLALVRGNEQFF. CDR3 in DNA: TGTGCCAGCAGCTTGGCGCTAGTTCGGGGCAATGAGCAGTTCTTC.

Only a few counts were recorded for this clone. This specimen includes other DNA sequences encoding the same CDR3. This chain links TRBV7-9 with TRBJ2-1; D not certain. Germline V gives CDR1 SEHNR, CDR2 FQNEAQ (reference sequence). The V and J ends lost 1 base and 0 bases respectively, with 7 bases between them. CDR3 length: 15 amino acids. This chain's CDR3 is CASSLEGGSYNEQFF. The DNA of the CDR3 is TGTGCCAGCAGCTTAGAAGGCGGCTCCTACAATGAGCAGTTCTTC.

The V and J genes are TRBV27 and TRBJ1-5, with 7 bases that match TRBD1. In germline, CDR1 is MNHEY, CDR2 SMNVEV (reference sequence). The V gene end was trimmed by 5 bases and the J gene end by 5 bases; junction bases not matched to a gene: 15. The CDR3 spans 17 residues. The DNA for the CDR3 is TGTGCCAGCAGTACCACCGGGGACAGAGTATTCCATCAGCCCCAGCATTTT. Protein: CASSTTGDRVFHQPQHF.

V gene TRBV6-4 combines with J gene TRBJ2-1; 14 bases line up with TRBD2. V was pared by 7 bases and J by 0 bases, with 11 bases of the junction left unmatched. In germline, CDR1 is MRHNA, CDR2 SNTAGT. There are 19 residues in the CDR3. The CDR3 sequence is CASKMTSGRGPSSYNEQFF. In DNA form, the CDR3 reads TGTGCCAGCAAGATGACTAGCGGGAGGGGGCCGAGCTCCTACAATGAGCAGTTCTTC.

The genes are TRBV6-6 and TRBJ1-4; D is unclear. The germline V gene encodes CDR1 MNHNY and CDR2 SVGAGI (reference sequence). The length of the CDR3 is 16 residues. V lost 0 bases and J lost 8, with 16 bases in between. The CDR3 spells CASSYSRALQSEKLFF. The CDR3, as DNA: TGTGCCAGCAGTTACTCGAGAGCATTACAGTCCGAAAAACTGTTTTTT.

V and J are TRBV5-4 and TRBJ1-2, with no clear D. This CDR3 contains 14 residues. V was cut by 6 bases and J by 2 bases, with 14 bases left in between. The germline V gene has CDR1 SGHNT and CDR2 YYREEE (reference sequence). CDR3 protein: CASTTPVGNYGYTF. The CDR3 DNA is TGTGCCAGCACCACCCCAGTCGGCAACTATGGCTACACCTTC. The entire variable domain, with the rest obtained from reference TRBV5-4 and TRBJ1-2, is as follows: ETGVTQSPTHLIKTRGQQVTLRCSSQSGHNTVSWYQQALGQGPQFIFQYYREEENGRGNFPPRFSGLQFPNYSSELNVNALELDDSALYLCASTTPVGNYGYTFGSGTRLTVV.

V gene TRBV5-1 combines with J gene TRBJ2-3, with D unresolved. V was cut by 5 bases and J by 7 bases, with 17 bases left in between. Germline V gene lookup returns CDR1 SGHRS and CDR2 YFSETQ. This CDR3 is 14 amino acids long. CDR3 sequence reads: CASRGNLRANTQYF. The DNA for the CDR3 is TGCGCCAGCAGAGGGAACCTGAGAGCCAATACGCAGTATTTT.

The genes are TRBV7-9 and TRBJ2-6; a weak D match, TRBD2 (6 bases). Trimming pared 5 bases from V and 3 bases from J, leaving 17 bases between. The CDR3 loop spans 17 amino acids. The germline CDR1 and CDR2 sequences are SEHNR and FQNEAQ (reference sequence). The CDR3 protein is CASSAASAGFGANVLTF. CDR3 bases: TGTGCCAGCAGCGCAGCAAGTGCGGGGTTTGGGGCCAACGTCCTGACTTTC. The whole variable domain, filled in from reference TRBV7-9 and TRBJ2-6, reads DTGVSQNPRHKITKRGQNVTFRCDPISEHNRLYWYRQTLGQGPEFLTYFQNEAQLEKSRLLSDRFSAERPKGSFSTLEIQRTEQGDSAMYLCASSAASAGFGANVLTFGAGSRLTVL.

The chain couples TRBV6-5 to TRBJ1-2, with 8 bases that match TRBD1. V trimming: 4 bases; J trimming: 4 bases; junction bases outside the gene matches: 11. CDR1 and CDR2 from the germline V gene are MNHEY and SVGAGI. The CDR3 covers 16 residues. The CDR3 here is CASSFKPTGATYGYTF. The CDR3, as DNA: TGTGCCAGCAGTTTTAAACCGACAGGGGCCACCTATGGCTACACCTTC.

The gene calls are TRBV5-4 and TRBJ1-2; D unresolved. Germline assignment: CDR1 SGHNT and CDR2 YYREEE (reference sequence). This CDR3 has 16 amino acids. The V and J ends lost 3 bases and 5 bases respectively, with 20 bases between them. The CDR3 loop is CASSSHPGGRNYGYTF. The CDR3 DNA reads TGTGCCAGCAGCTCTCACCCAGGTGGTCGTAATTATGGCTACACCTTC. The full variable domain, rest sourced from reference TRBV5-4 and TRBJ1-2, is ETGVTQSPTHLIKTRGQQVTLRCSSQSGHNTVSWYQQALGQGPQFIFQYYREEENGRGNFPPRFSGLQFPNYSSELNVNALELDDSALYLCASSSHPGGRNYGYTFGSGTRLTVV.

The chain has TRBV6-4 and TRBJ1-1, with D perhaps matching TRBD1 (5 bases). This CDR3 spans 14 amino acids. Trimming cost V 3 bases and J 1 base, with 9 bases left between them. Germline CDR1 reads MRHNA; CDR2 reads SNTAGT. The CDR3 is CASSEGPWNTEAFF. Here the CDR3 DNA reads TGTGCCAGCAGTGAGGGGCCGTGGAACACTGAAGCTTTCTTT.

This clone was counted a few times. The chain carries TRBV18 and TRBJ1-3; unclear D gene. The V gene's germline CDR1 is KGHSH and CDR2 LQKENI. The CDR3 has 12 amino acids. V was shortened by 0 bases and J by 4 bases, with 1 base between the two germline ends. The CDR3 loop is CASSPPGNTIYF. In DNA, the CDR3 is TGTGCCAGCTCACCACCGGGAAACACCATATATTTT.

The CDR3 spells CASSALAGGYNEQFF. Written as DNA, the CDR3 is TGTGCCAGTAGTGCCCTAGCGGGAGGTTACAATGAGCAGTTCTTC. This chain links TRBV19 with TRBJ2-1; TRBD2 matches at 11 bases. CDR1 and CDR2 (germline): LNHDA, SQIVND (reference sequence). Losses at the gene ends were 5 bases for V and 4 bases for J; bases not matched to a gene: 4. This CDR3 is built from 15 residues.

The sample holds many counts of this clone. V usage is TRBV4-1 and J usage is TRBJ2-2; 12 nucleotides line up with TRBD2. This CDR3 region has 17 residues. Trimming removed 2 bases from V and 6 bases from J; junction bases left unmatched: 7. Looked up from germline, CDR1 is MGHRA and CDR2 is YSYEKL. As DNA, the CDR3 is TGCGCCAGCAGCCAACCAGGACTAGCGGGACGGTCCGGGGAGCTGTTTTTT. Residues: CASSQPGLAGRSGELFF.

This clone was found once. The chain couples TRBV30 to TRBJ1-1; TRBD1 matches 8 bases. This CDR3 has 14 amino acids. Trimming removed 0 bases from V and 9 bases from J; junction bases left unmatched: 9. Germline-derived CDR1 and CDR2 are GTSNPN and SVGIG (reference sequence). CDR3 protein: CAWSVPGQVEQAFF. The DNA of the CDR3 is TGTGCCTGGAGTGTCCCGGGACAGGTCGAACAAGCTTTCTTT.

The V gene is TRBV7-2, the J gene TRBJ2-1; 8 bases agree with TRBD2. Trimming took 5 bases from V and 10 from J; bases not matched to a gene: 16. The CDR3 has 16 amino acids. Germline CDR1 SGHTA, CDR2 FQGNSA. CDR3 bases: TGTGCCAGCAGCCTACTAGGACTAGCCCCCCCTTTAGAGCAGTTCTTC. Translated: CASSLLGLAPPLEQFF. Looking up the rest from reference TRBV7-2 and TRBJ2-1 gives the full variable domain: GAGVSQSPSNKVTEKGKDVELRCDPISGHTALYWYRQSLGQGLEFLIYFQGNSAPDKSGLPSDRFSAERTGGSVSTLTIQRTQQEDSAVYLCASSLLGLAPPLEQFFGPGTRLTVL.

The V gene is TRBV18, the J gene TRBJ1-2; possible D gene TRBD1, 5 bases. CDR1 is KGHSH and CDR2 is LQKENI in the germline V gene. V shed 3 bases and J shed 1 base, with 15 bases lying between them. There are 16 residues in the CDR3. The CDR3 DNA sequence: TGTGCCAGCTCACCTTTCCCAAGGACAAATAACTATGGCTACACCTTC. It specifies CASSPFPRTNNYGYTF.

The V gene is TRBV5-4, the J gene TRBJ1-2; unclear D gene. Germline CDR1 and CDR2: SGHNT and YYREEE (reference sequence). Trimming stripped 1 base from V and 0 bases from J, with 10 bases between. CDR3 length: 15 residues. The CDR3 region is CASSLSQLANYGYTF. The CDR3 DNA follows: TGTGCCAGCAGCTTGAGTCAGTTAGCTAACTATGGCTACACCTTC.